Detailed here is one T cell receptor beta chain. Its antigen is not known. The CDR3 is made up of 16 amino acids. Germline V gene sequence: CDR1 MNHEY, CDR2 SMNVEV (reference sequence). V was shortened by 5 bases and J by 9 bases, with 23 bases between the two germline ends. The PCR employed 60 Vbeta primers together with 13 Jbeta primers. Method: immunoSEQ multiplex PCR; TCRdb's copy keeps in-frame clones and lacks some. The table lists about 200,000 clones, 79% of them singletons. These donors counted as nominally healthy when sampled, but unrecorded immune exposures were likely. The data derive from a study of cytomegalovirus exposure and HLA in healthy donors. Study-wide points: Testing in vitro showed three CMV-associated chains specific for CMV antigens. The classifier reportedly diagnosed cytomegalovirus status with high sensitivity and specificity.

This clonotype was sampled from a girl under 18 in good health and CMV-seropositive. The sample consisted of PBMCs. The chain links TRBV27 to TRBJ2-1, with D possibly matching TRBD1 (5 bases). The CDR3 here is CASSLVGHLGYGEQFF. The CDR3, as DNA: TGTGCCAGCAGTCTCGTGGGGCATCTGGGCTATGGTGAGCAGTTCTTC.